This is a list of T cell receptor beta chains from one sample in a study of T-cell reconstitution after alpha-beta-depleted transplantation in children. In TCRdb, the PCR reads were re-called with MiXCR into one record per CDR3 protein. The data hold roughly 670,000 distinct CDR3 sequences, with less than 15% observed a single time. Source: PBMCs, taken before TCRalphabeta/CD19-depleted stem cell transplant. These receptors came from a girl aged 2-10 years with congenital amegakaryocytic thrombocytopenia, due to receive a stem cell transplant. The CDR3 runs from the conserved cysteine through the conserved F or W. A D gene is named only where the DNA matches it firmly. The size entry is marked missing in some rows and otherwise reads once, few, many or a size class.

j_call clone_size v_call d_call cdr3_aa cdr3_nt
TRBJ2-1 many TRBV4-1 TRBD2 CASSQVVSSGRNYNEQFF TGCGCCAGCAGCCAAGTCGTATCCAGCGGGAGGAACTACAATGAGCAGTTCTTC
TRBJ2-1 many TRBV29-1 - CSVEEKDEQFF TGCAGCGTTGAAGAGAAGGATGAGCAGTTCTTC
TRBJ2-1 - TRBV10-2 TRBD1 CASRSGTGGNEQFF TGCGCCAGCAGATCCGGGACAGGCGGCAATGAGCAGTTCTTC
TRBJ2-7 many TRBV7-9 TRBD2 CASTERGGFYEQYF TGTGCCAGCACTGAACGGGGGGGGTTTTATGAGCAGTACTTC
TRBJ2-3 many TRBV28 TRBD2 CASSVAAGVHPDTQYF TGTGCCAGCAGTGTAGCCGCGGGAGTTCATCCGGATACGCAGTATTTT
TRBJ2-2 many TRBV5-1 - CASSLGGTSNTGELFF TGCGCCAGCAGCTTGGGAGGGACTTCGAACACCGGGGAGCTGTTTTTT
TRBJ2-2 - TRBV12-3/TRBV12-4 TRBD2 CASGPRGLAGVGTGELFF TGTGCCAGCGGCCCTCGGGGACTAGCGGGAGTAGGCACCGGGGAGCTGTTTTTT
TRBJ1-1 - TRBV6-5 - CASHNFNRFVTEAFF TGTGCCAGCCACAACTTTAACAGGTTCGTCACTGAAGCTTTCTTT
TRBJ2-1 few TRBV29-1 - CSVGPSPWNNEQFF TGCAGCGTTGGCCCGAGCCCCTGGAACAATGAGCAGTTCTTC
TRBJ1-5 many TRBV7-6 - CASSSSMDQPQHF TGTGCCAGCAGCTCCTCTATGGATCAGCCCCAGCATTTT
TRBJ2-7 few TRBV19 - CASSIGASKIYEQYF TGTGCCAGTAGTATCGGGGCCAGCAAGATCTACGAGCAGTACTTC
TRBJ2-7 few TRBV20-1 TRBD2 CSAPFRTSGESSYEQYF TGCAGTGCCCCATTTAGGACTAGCGGGGAGAGCTCCTACGAGCAGTACTTC
TRBJ2-1 few TRBV7-9 - CASSLLLINEQFF TGTGCCAGCAGCTTATTGCTCATCAATGAGCAGTTCTTC
TRBJ2-1 many TRBV5-1 TRBD2 CASSLGGRASYNEQFF TGCGCCAGCAGCTTAGGAGGGAGGGCCTCCTACAATGAGCAGTTCTTC
TRBJ2-5 many TRBV5-1 - CASSLVRYRGETQYF TGCGCCAGCAGCTTGGTTCGCTACCGGGGAGAGACCCAGTACTTC
TRBJ2-7 many TRBV2 TRBD2 CASSGLAGGYPGEQYF TGTGCCAGCAGTGGACTAGCGGGAGGTTACCCGGGGGAGCAGTACTTC
TRBJ1-4 many TRBV7-9 TRBD1 CASSLARGLGEKLFF TGTGCCAGCAGCTTAGCCAGGGGGCTTGGTGAAAAACTGTTTTTT
TRBJ2-3 - TRBV20-1 - CSASSGSAPSTDTQYF TGCAGTGCTAGCTCCGGGAGCGCACCTAGCACAGATACGCAGTATTTT
TRBJ1-3 many TRBV7-6 - CASSLGRPGSGNTIYF TGTGCCAGCAGCTTAGGGCGTCCGGGCTCTGGAAACACCATATATTTT
TRBJ1-2 many TRBV5-6 - CASSLVPVIYGYTF TGTGCCAGCAGCTTGGTTCCGGTAATCTATGGCTACACCTTC
TRBJ2-7 many TRBV7-8 - CASSLSGLSYEQYF TGTGCCAGCAGCTTGTCAGGTCTTTCCTACGAGCAGTACTTC
TRBJ2-1 few TRBV10-2 TRBD2 CASSDGAGGSQNEQFF TGCGCCAGCAGTGACGGGGCGGGAGGGTCTCAAAATGAGCAGTTCTTC
TRBJ2-2 - TRBV24-1 - CATFPRGRISDTGELFF TGTGCCACCTTTCCCCGGGGCCGTATTAGCGACACCGGGGAGCTGTTTTTT
TRBJ2-7 many TRBV5-1 - CASSFLGRQQYF TGCGCCAGCAGCTTTTTAGGGCGACAGCAGTACTTC
TRBJ1-2 many TRBV4-1 - CASSQASLPNYGYTF TGCGCCAGCAGCCAAGCTAGCCTACCAAACTATGGCTACACCTTC
TRBJ2-1 few TRBV3-1 TRBD2 CASSQAKGVLLAGEHEQFF TGTGCCAGCAGCCAAGCTAAGGGGGTTTTGCTAGCGGGAGAACATGAGCAGTTCTTC
TRBJ1-6 - TRBV7-6 - CASSTEVVCHF TGTGCCAGCAGCACAGAGGTTGTATGCCACTTT
TRBJ2-2 many TRBV20-1 - CSASPSSSSTGELFF TGCAGTGCTAGTCCCTCTTCTAGCAGCACCGGGGAGCTGTTTTTT
TRBJ2-2 many TRBV6-1 - CASSDRIGRDNTGELFF TGTGCCAGCAGTGATAGAATTGGCAGGGACAACACCGGGGAGCTGTTTTTT
TRBJ2-1 many TRBV12-3/TRBV12-4 TRBD2 CASGASGGSSYNEQFF TGTGCCAGCGGTGCTAGCGGGGGAAGCTCCTACAATGAGCAGTTCTTC
TRBJ2-3 - TRBV14 - CASSQVPLLPDTQYF TGTGCCAGCAGCCAAGTTCCGCTACTTCCAGATACGCAGTATTTT
TRBJ2-7 many TRBV15 - CATSRGFGSGVGLYEQYF TGTGCCACCAGCAGAGGGTTTGGATCAGGGGTCGGGCTTTACGAGCAGTACTTC
TRBJ2-2 many TRBV29-1 TRBD2 CSVLVAGNTGELFF TGCAGCGTTCTGGTAGCGGGTAACACCGGGGAGCTGTTTTTT
TRBJ2-5 - TRBV29-1 - CSVETLETQYF TGCAGCGTTGAGACTTTGGAGACCCAGTACTTC
TRBJ1-2 few TRBV27 - CASSLVGGLGHGYTF TGTGCCAGCAGTTTAGTGGGGGGACTAGGCCATGGCTACACCTTC
TRBJ2-7 few TRBV7-8 - CASSLGRENYEQYF TGTGCCAGCAGCTTAGGCAGGGAGAACTACGAGCAGTACTTC
TRBJ2-7 - TRBV7-2 - CASSPSGTVSSYEQYF TGTGCCAGCAGTCCCTCCGGGACTGTGAGCTCCTACGAGCAGTACTTC
TRBJ1-1 few TRBV7-9 - CASSLEGLMNTEAFF TGTGCCAGCAGCTTAGAGGGATTGATGAACACTGAAGCTTTCTTT
TRBJ2-5 - TRBV14 - CASSQPASQTQYF TGTGCCAGCAGCCAACCGGCTTCCCAGACCCAGTACTTC
TRBJ2-5 many TRBV20-1 - CSAQDPQYF TGCAGTGCTCAAGATCCCCAGTACTTC